The source of this T cell receptor beta chain is a study of PD-1 blockade in classical Hodgkin lymphoma. Study-wide points: Diminished baseline TCR diversity has been reported in newly diagnosed patients relative to healthy donors. Compared with baseline, CD4+ but not CD8+ TCR diversity had risen significantly by C4D1. Why the repertoires differ is still unclear, perhaps disease activity or prior therapy.

This clone is a singleton in its sample. The antigen remains undetermined. Sequenced by immunoSEQ multiplex PCR; TCRdb stores in-frame clones only, minus some. The sample has approximately 17,000 clones; over 55% are singletons. Each patient's relapse followed autologous stem cell transplantation, and brentuximab vedotin exposure varied. The junction had 8 bases not matched to a gene; V was cut back by 3 bases and J by 4 bases. This CDR3 spans 16 amino acids. The germline CDR1 and CDR2 sequences are MNHEY and SMNVEV (reference sequence). V usage is TRBV27 and J usage is TRBJ2-7; 11 nucleotides match TRBD1. The TCR comes from a human donor with classical Hodgkin lymphoma. The sequenced sample was peripheral blood mononuclear cells (PBMCs), obtained before the second cycle of nivolumab. The CDR3 DNA sequence: TGTGCCAGCAGTTTTATCGTAGGACAGGGGGCGTACGAGCAGTACTTC. Translated, it gives CASSFIVGQGAYEQYF.